This T cell receptor (beta chain) was sequenced during a study of cytomegalovirus exposure and HLA in healthy donors. Background on the study: Caucasian-associated ancestry cluster membership applied to about four fifths of several hundred genotyped donors. Broader study findings: Some TCR beta chains (roughly 160 of them) were listed as cytomegalovirus-associated.

About this clone: The antigen remains unidentified.

Both 60 Vbeta primers and 13 Jbeta primers went into the PCR. Repertoires were generated with immunoSEQ multiplex PCR, while TCRdb's copy carries only in-frame clones and drops some. The sample holds 160,000 or so clones, over 80% seen once. CDR1 MDHEN and CDR2 SYDVKM come from the germline V gene. Trimming took 5 bases from V and 5 from J; bases not matched to a gene: 10. The CDR3 has 16 residues. Input material: PBMCs. V gene TRBV28 combines with J gene TRBJ2-2; TRBD1 matches 8 bases. The source of this sequence is a man over 45 in good health and CMV-seropositive. CDR3 residues: CASSLLRQGTTGELFF. The CDR3 DNA sequence: TGTGCCAGCAGTCTCCTAAGACAGGGGACGACCGGGGAGCTGTTTTTT.